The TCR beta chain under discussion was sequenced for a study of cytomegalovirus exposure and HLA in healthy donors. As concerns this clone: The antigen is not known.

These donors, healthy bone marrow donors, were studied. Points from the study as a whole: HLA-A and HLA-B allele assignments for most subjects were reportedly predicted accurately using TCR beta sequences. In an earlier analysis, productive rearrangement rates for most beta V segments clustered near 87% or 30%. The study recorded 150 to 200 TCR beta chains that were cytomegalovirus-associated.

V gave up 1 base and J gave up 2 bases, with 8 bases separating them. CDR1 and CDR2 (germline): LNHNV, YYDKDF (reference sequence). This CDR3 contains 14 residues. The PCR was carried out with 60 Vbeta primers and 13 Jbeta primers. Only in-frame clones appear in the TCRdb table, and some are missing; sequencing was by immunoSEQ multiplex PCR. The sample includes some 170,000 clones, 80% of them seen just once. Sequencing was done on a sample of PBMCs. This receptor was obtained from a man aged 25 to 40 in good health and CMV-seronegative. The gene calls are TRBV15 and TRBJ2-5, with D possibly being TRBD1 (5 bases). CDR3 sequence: CATSRVDRQETQYF. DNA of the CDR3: TGTGCCACCAGCAGAGTCGACAGACAAGAGACCCAGTACTTC. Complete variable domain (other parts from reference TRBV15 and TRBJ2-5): DAMVIQNPRYQVTQFGKPVTLSCSQTLNHNVMYWYQQKSSQAPKLLFHYYDKDFNNEADTPDNFQSRRPNTSFCFLDIRSPGLGDTAMYLCATSRVDRQETQYFGPGTRLLVL.